This TCR beta chain was captured by sequencing in a study of shared clonotypes between healthy human individuals. TCRdb keeps only in-frame clones here, not all; method: immunoSEQ multiplex PCR. The table lists more than 2,000,000 clones, roughly 92% of them singletons. Trimming took off 7 bases at V and 3 bases at J, with 13 bases between the two ends. Germline-derived CDR1 and CDR2 are MNHNS and SASEGT. The CDR3 extends over 15 amino acids. This clone has just one count. This receptor was obtained from a man between 18 and 29 years old in good health. V and J are TRBV6-1 and TRBJ2-6; perhaps TRBD1 as D (5 bases). Sample: naive CD4+ T cells sorted from blood. Indicated subset: CD45RA+ positively selected. The CDR3 protein is CASIAGLIGANVLTF. In DNA form, the CDR3 reads TGTGCCAGCATCGCAGGGTTAATTGGGGCCAACGTCCTGACTTTC.